This TCR beta chain stems from a study of T cell responses to AZD1222 COVID-19 vaccine. Study-level findings and limits: Baseline seropositives among AZD1222 recipients totaled only five or six. Samples come after the peak T cell response, not at day 14.

The germline CDR1 and CDR2 sequences are SGHVS and FNYEAQ. Trimming pared 1 base from V and 4 bases from J, leaving 10 bases between. The CDR3 extends over 15 amino acids. TCRdb keeps only in-frame clones here, not all; method: immunoSEQ multiplex PCR. The repertoire holds approximately 110,000 clones, roughly 87% seen once, with roughly 1.3% in the top ten. Comment on this clone: The antigen remains unidentified.

The clonotype was recovered from an adult in good health. This chain links TRBV7-6 with TRBJ2-2; a possible D gene is TRBD2 (6 bases). Sequencing was performed on peripheral blood, taken on day 0 of AZD1222 vaccination. The CDR3 DNA is TGTGCCAGCAGCTTAGTGGCCGGGGGCACCGGGGAGCTGTTTTTT. It encodes CASSLVAGGTGELFF. Drawing the rest from reference TRBV7-6 and TRBJ2-2, the complete variable domain is GAGVSQSPRYKVTKRGQDVALRCDPISGHVSLYWYRQALGQGPEFLTYFNYEAQQDKSGLPNDRFSAERPEGSISTLTIQRTEQRDSAMYRCASSLVAGGTGELFFGEGSRLTVL.